The 30 T cell receptor beta chains presented below share a single source sample, sequenced in a study of metastatic and nonmetastatic thyroid tumors. TCRdb reanalyzed the PCR reads with MiXCR. The sample shows some 30,000 clones, more than 25% of them seen only once. All patients were treatment-naive before thyroid surgery. Sequencing was done on a sample of blood. The receptors originated from a female donor with papillary thyroid cancer or a benign thyroid nodule (not recorded which). Some clones in this sample may be carry-over from other donors' samples.

The chain combines TRBV7-2 with TRBJ2-6, with unresolved D. This CDR3 has 14 residues. V gave up 5 bases and J gave up 0 bases, with 5 bases separating them. Germline CDR1 and CDR2: SGHTA and FQGNSA. The CDR3 reads CASSPRSGANVLTF. As DNA, the CDR3 is TGTGCCAGCAGCCCCCGCTCTGGGGCCAACGTCCTGACTTTC.

This clone came up once. This chain uses TRBV7-2 with TRBJ2-5, with D perhaps TRBD1 or TRBD2 (5 bases each). The germline V gene encodes CDR1 SGHTA and CDR2 FQGNSA. The V end was cut by 4 bases, the J end by 5 bases, with 14 bases between. This CDR3 is built from 14 residues. The chain's CDR3 is CASSSGTGVETQYF. CDR3 in DNA: TGTGCCAGCAGCTCCGGGACCGGGGTCGAGACCCAGTACTTC.

This chain connects TRBV11-2 to TRBJ2-7, with 7 bases that match TRBD2. The ends lost 0 bases at V and 5 bases at J; junction bases unmatched: 4. Per germline, CDR1 SGHAT and CDR2 FQNNGV. This CDR3 contains 14 residues. CDR3 DNA sequence: TGTGCCAGCAGCTTAGATCTAGCGGACGACGAGCAGTACTTC. Translated, it gives CASSLDLADDEQYF. Combining the CDR3 with reference TRBV11-2 and TRBJ2-7 gives the whole variable domain EAGVAQSPRYKIIEKRQSVAFWCNPISGHATLYWYQQILGQGPKLLIQFQNNGVVDDSQLPKDRFSAERLKGVDSTLKIQPAKLEDSAVYLCASSLDLADDEQYFGPGTRLTVT.

This clone has a handful of counts. CDR3 sequence reads: CASSPPGPLGLGELFF. CDR3 coding DNA: TGTGCCAGCAGCCCTCCGGGACCCCTGGGGCTCGGGGAGCTGTTTTTT. The J gene is TRBJ2-2, the V gene TRBV11-3; D tentatively fits TRBD1 or TRBD2 (5 bases each). CDR1 SGHNT and CDR2 YENEEA come from the germline V gene. V lost 5 bases and J lost 7, with 20 bases in between. The CDR3 sequence is 16 residues long.

The genes are TRBV6-2 or TRBV6-3 and TRBJ2-1; 10 positions match TRBD2. The CDR3 consists of 17 residues. Germline CDR1 MNHEY, CDR2 SVGEGT. Trimming removed 0 bases from V and 3 bases from J; junction bases left unmatched: 5. DNA for the CDR3: TGTGCCAGCAGTTACTCCCCAGCGGGAGGGGTCTACAATGAGCAGTTCTTC. Protein: CASSYSPAGGVYNEQFF.

This sequence joins TRBV5-4 and TRBJ2-7, with 11 bases identical to TRBD1. V shed 4 bases and J 3 bases; nucleotides not matched to a gene: 3. This CDR3 is built from 14 residues. CDR1 and CDR2 from the germline V gene are SGHNT and YYREEE (reference sequence). In DNA form, the CDR3 reads TGTGCCAGCAGCGTCGGGACAGGGGGCTACGAGCAGTACTTC. Translation gives CASSVGTGGYEQYF.

The V call is TRBV12-5, the J call TRBJ1-3; D might be TRBD1 (6 bases). Trimming removed 3 bases at V and 8 bases at J, with 11 bases between. Germline V gene sequence: CDR1 LGHNT, CDR2 FRNRAP. This CDR3 is 13 amino acids long. The CDR3, as DNA: TGTGCTAGTGGTTTTCAGGGGTTAGACACCATATATTTT. Amino acids: CASGFQGLDTIYF.

This chain uses TRBV9 with TRBJ2-7, with 14 bases aligning to TRBD2. Germline values: CDR1 SGDLS, CDR2 YYNGEE. Unmatched junction bases numbered 8, after V lost 0 bases and J lost 6 bases. The length of the CDR3 is 17 residues. CDR3 sequence reads: CASSVGGLAGVMGEQYF. The CDR3 region has the DNA TGTGCCAGCAGCGTAGGGGGACTAGCGGGAGTCATGGGCGAGCAGTACTTC.

The chain carries TRBV14 and TRBJ2-3, with 7 bases fitting TRBD2. This CDR3 contains 15 residues. V lost 5 bases, J lost 8 bases, and 13 bases stayed unmatched. Per the germline V gene, CDR1 is SGHDN and CDR2 is FVKESK. The CDR3 DNA follows: TGTGCCAGCAGCGCAAGCCCGGGACTAAAGACTACGCAGTATTTT. Its protein is CASSASPGLKTTQYF.

V is TRBV6-5 and J is TRBJ2-7; D is uncertain. V was cut by 4 bases and J by 2 bases, with 3 bases left in between. The germline CDR1 and CDR2 sequences are MNHEY and SVGAGI. This CDR3 spans 11 amino acids. CDR3 residues: CASSSTYEQYF. The CDR3 DNA sequence: TGTGCCAGCAGTTCGACCTACGAGCAGTACTTC.

The chain is built from TRBV20-1 and TRBJ2-1; D not certain. Germline V CDR1 and CDR2: DFQATT, SNEGSKA (reference sequence). V lost 2 bases to trimming and J lost 8 bases, with 13 bases between them. The CDR3 is 13 amino acids. The CDR3 is CSARNPVGYEQFF. The CDR3 DNA is TGCAGTGCTAGAAACCCCGTTGGGTATGAGCAGTTCTTC.

This clone was found a few times. The rearrangement links TRBV10-3 to TRBJ2-2, with TRBD2 matching 11 bases. Trimming removed 2 bases from V and 5 bases from J; junction bases left unmatched: 7. Germline V gene data show CDR1 as ENHRY and CDR2 as SYGVKD. This CDR3 has 17 residues. The CDR3 reads CAISEVTSGSGTGELFF. DNA for the CDR3: TGTGCCATCAGTGAGGTTACTAGCGGGAGTGGGACCGGGGAGCTGTTTTTT.

The chain employs TRBV6-5 and TRBJ2-5; D possibly corresponds to TRBD1 (6 bases). The CDR3 loop spans 16 amino acids. Looked up from germline, CDR1 is MNHEY and CDR2 is SVGAGI. The ends were cut back, 0 bases at V and 5 bases at J, with 16 bases in the middle. CDR3 amino acids: CASSYSNAQGGETQYF. CDR3 coding DNA: TGTGCCAGCAGTTACTCGAACGCACAGGGCGGGGAGACCCAGTACTTC.

This clone came up a few times. This chain uses TRBV6-1 with TRBJ2-1, with 7 bases that match TRBD2. With V trimmed by 5 bases and J by 2 bases, 6 bases remained unmatched. Per the germline V gene, CDR1 is MNHNS and CDR2 is SASEGT. There are 15 residues in the CDR3. Here the CDR3 reads CASSHSGLPYNEQFF. Here the CDR3 DNA reads TGTGCCAGCAGTCATAGCGGGCTTCCCTACAATGAGCAGTTCTTC.

This clone was seen repeatedly, ten times or more. This CDR3 reads CASSSLAGVMDEQFF. CDR3 DNA: TGTGCCAGTAGCAGCCTAGCGGGAGTTATGGATGAGCAGTTCTTC. The chain has TRBV19 and TRBJ2-1, with 10 bases aligning to TRBD2. Germline values: CDR1 LNHDA, CDR2 SQIVND (reference sequence). The length of the CDR3 is 15 residues. V was pared by 6 bases and J by 8 bases, with 10 bases of the junction left unmatched.

There are a few counts of this clone. This rearrangement joins TRBV28 to TRBJ1-5, with unresolved D. The CDR3 contains 15 residues. The ends were cut back, 6 bases at V and 0 bases at J, with 12 bases in the middle. The germline CDR1 and CDR2 sequences are MDHEN and SYDVKM. The CDR3 region is CASRSQIYSNQPQHF. In nucleotides, the CDR3 is TGTGCCAGCAGGTCTCAGATTTATAGCAATCAGCCCCAGCATTTT.

The J gene is TRBJ2-7, the V gene TRBV6-1; 10 bases agree with TRBD1. This CDR3 contains 18 residues. CDR1 is MNHNS, CDR2 SASEGT, per germline. As DNA, the CDR3 is TGTGACCGCAGTGAAAGGACAGGGGGGATCCTCCCCGCCTACGAGCAGTACTTC. This sequence encodes CDRSERTGGILPAYEQYF.

This clone was seen a handful of times. This sequence joins TRBV6-1 and TRBJ2-1, with 14 positions matching TRBD2. CDR1 and CDR2 (germline): MNHNS, SASEGT. This CDR3 comprises 14 residues. J gave up 10 bases and V 6 bases, and 5 bases lay outside the gene matches. The CDR3 is CASRRGLAGDEQFF. As DNA, the CDR3 is TGTGCCAGCAGGAGGGGACTAGCGGGAGACGAGCAGTTCTTC.

This clone was seen a few times. V and J are TRBV6-1 and TRBJ2-3, with 7 bases matching TRBD1. CDR1 is MNHNS, CDR2 SASEGT, per germline. Unmatched junction bases numbered 14, after V lost 8 bases and J lost 3 bases. The CDR3 length is 16 residues. The CDR3 here is CASRIQTGVGTDTQYF. The CDR3 region has the DNA TGTGCCAGCCGAATCCAAACAGGGGTGGGAACAGATACGCAGTATTTT.

The chain recombines TRBV20-1 with TRBJ1-2; TRBD1 agrees at 10 bases. This CDR3 has 17 residues. The germline CDR1 and CDR2 sequences are DFQATT and SNEGSKA (reference sequence). The ends lost 3 bases at V and 0 bases at J; junction bases unmatched: 10. The CDR3 nucleotides are TGCAGTGCTAGTGGGTTCGACAGGGGGCTTGCTAACTATGGCTACACCTTC. Its translation is CSASGFDRGLANYGYTF.

By share, this clone ranks as medium-sized (0.01 to 0.1%). The V gene is TRBV5-1, the J gene TRBJ2-7; D is unresolved. The CDR3 consists of 14 residues. V gave up 0 bases and J gave up 6 bases, with 13 bases separating them. CDR1 and CDR2 from the germline V gene are SGHRS and YFSETQ. This CDR3 reads CASSLDSGPLEQYF. CDR3 nucleotide sequence: TGCGCCAGCAGCTTGGATTCGGGTCCCCTCGAGCAGTACTTC.

This rearrangement joins TRBV6-1 to TRBJ2-7, with D tentatively TRBD2 (7 bases). Germline V CDR1 and CDR2: MNHNS, SASEGT. The CDR3 runs to 17 residues. Trimming left V 3 bases short and J 2 bases short, with 20 bases between. CDR3 in amino acids: CASSEAAGATWTYEQYF. The DNA for the CDR3 is TGTGCCAGCAGTGAGGCCGCGGGGGCTACTTGGACCTACGAGCAGTACTTC.

The gene calls are TRBV7-8 and TRBJ2-7, with 10 bases matching TRBD1. With 5 bases clipped from V and 3 bases from J, the junction kept 7 bases outside the gene matches. The CDR3 is made up of 15 amino acids. The V gene's germline CDR1 is SGHVS and CDR2 FQNEAQ. The CDR3 loop is CASSQGGQGSYEQYF. The DNA of the CDR3 is TGTGCCAGCAGCCAGGGGGGACAGGGGAGCTACGAGCAGTACTTC. Full variable domain (rest looked up from reference TRBV7-8 and TRBJ2-7): GAGVSQSPRYKVAKRGQDVALRCDPISGHVSLFWYQQALGQGPEFLTYFQNEAQLDKSGLPSDRFFAERPEGSVSTLKIQRTQQEDSAVYLCASSQGGQGSYEQYFGPGTRLTVT.

This clone was detected ten times or more. The V and J genes are TRBV11-1 and TRBJ2-1, with 7 bases fitting TRBD1. Germline V gene data show CDR1 as SGHAT and CDR2 as FQDESV (reference sequence). V was pared by 3 bases and J by 2 bases, with 4 bases of the junction left unmatched. The CDR3 covers 15 residues. DNA for the CDR3: TGTGCCAGCAGCTTCACCGGGACAGCCTACAATGAGCAGTTCTTC. This gives the protein CASSFTGTAYNEQFF. The variable domain in full, completed from reference TRBV11-1 and TRBJ2-1, reads EAEVAQSPRYKITEKSQAVAFWCDPISGHATLYWYRQILGQGPELLVQFQDESVVDDSQLPKDRFSAERLKGVDSTLKIQPAELGDSAMYLCASSFTGTAYNEQFFGPGTRLTVL.

This clone was seen at least ten times. A read error may be the cause here, since a much bigger clone is one base away. The rearrangement links TRBV28 to TRBJ1-2, with D perhaps matching TRBD1 (6 bases). The germline V gene encodes CDR1 MDHEN and CDR2 SYDVKM. The CDR3 contains 13 residues. The CDR3 loop reads CASRPQGNYGCTF. The CDR3 DNA reads as TGTGCCAGCAGACCCCAGGGGAACTATGGCTGCACCTTC.

A few counts support this clone. The chain employs TRBV6-2 or TRBV6-3 and TRBJ1-3, with no clear D. V lost 2 bases to trimming and J lost 0 bases, with 8 bases between them. The germline V gene encodes CDR1 MNHEY and CDR2 SVGEGT. The CDR3 sequence is 15 residues long. The DNA for the CDR3 is TGTGCCAGCAGTTACGCCTGGAGCTCTGGAAACACCATATATTTT. Protein product: CASSYAWSSGNTIYF.

This clone was counted a single time. This sequence joins TRBV12-3 or TRBV12-4 and TRBJ2-3, with 7 bases matching TRBD2. The ends lost 1 base at V and 2 bases at J; junction bases unmatched: 15. The CDR3 contains 19 residues. The CDR3 DNA is TGTGCCAGCAGTTTAGGGCCCGAGCGGGGCGTAGCGGACACAGATACGCAGTATTTT. This translates into CASSLGPERGVADTDTQYF.

This clone has more than one count but fewer than ten. The chain has TRBV9 and TRBJ1-2; D gene uncertain. Germline-derived CDR1 and CDR2 are SGDLS and YYNGEE. There are 11 residues in the CDR3. The V end lost 6 bases, the J end lost 5 bases, and 8 bases lay between the germline ends. The CDR3 loop reads CASTNGYGYTF. CDR3 bases: TGTGCCAGCACGAACGGTTATGGCTACACCTTC.

V gene TRBV2 combines with J gene TRBJ1-2; TRBD1 might be the D (6 bases). V lost 9 bases and J lost 6, with 20 bases in between. Germline V gene sequence: CDR1 SNHLY, CDR2 FYNNEI. CDR3 length equals 14 residues. The DNA for the CDR3 is TGTGCCAGGCCTACAGGGACGGTTTCGGATGGCTACACCTTC. Protein sequence: CARPTGTVSDGYTF.

This clone was counted ten times or more. The chain joins TRBV30 to TRBJ2-1; D is possibly TRBD1 or TRBD2 (6 bases each). The germline V gene encodes CDR1 GTSNPN and CDR2 SVGIG (reference sequence). Trimming took 3 bases from V and 15 from J, leaving 15 bases between them. The CDR3 spans 11 residues. The CDR3 nucleotides are TGTGCCTGGAGGGGGGGACACCCTCTGTTCTTC. Translated, it gives CAWRGGHPLFF.